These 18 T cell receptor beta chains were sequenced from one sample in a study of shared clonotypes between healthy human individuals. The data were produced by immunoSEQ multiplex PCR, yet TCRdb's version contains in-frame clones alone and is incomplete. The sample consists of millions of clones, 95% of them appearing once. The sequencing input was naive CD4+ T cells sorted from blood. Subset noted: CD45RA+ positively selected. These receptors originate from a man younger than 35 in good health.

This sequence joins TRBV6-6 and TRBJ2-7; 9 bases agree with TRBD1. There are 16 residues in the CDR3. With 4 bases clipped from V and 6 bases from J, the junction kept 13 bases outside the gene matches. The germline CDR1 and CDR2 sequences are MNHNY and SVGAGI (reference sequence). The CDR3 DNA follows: TGTGCCAGCAGTTCTCCCTCCCTCGGGACAGGGCTCGAGCAGTACTTC. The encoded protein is CASSSPSLGTGLEQYF.

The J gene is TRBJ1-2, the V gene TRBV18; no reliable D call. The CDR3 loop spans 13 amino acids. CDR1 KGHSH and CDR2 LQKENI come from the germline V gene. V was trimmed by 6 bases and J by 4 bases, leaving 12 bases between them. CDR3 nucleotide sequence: TGTGCCAGCTCGACCGGGGAGGGCTATGGCTACACCTTC. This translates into CASSTGEGYGYTF.

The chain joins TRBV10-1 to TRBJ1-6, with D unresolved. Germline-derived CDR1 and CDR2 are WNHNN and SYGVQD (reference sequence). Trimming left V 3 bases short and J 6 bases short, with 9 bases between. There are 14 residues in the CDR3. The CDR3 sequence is CASSDSHPNSPLHF. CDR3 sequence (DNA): TGCGCCAGCAGTGATTCCCACCCTAATTCACCCCTCCACTTT.

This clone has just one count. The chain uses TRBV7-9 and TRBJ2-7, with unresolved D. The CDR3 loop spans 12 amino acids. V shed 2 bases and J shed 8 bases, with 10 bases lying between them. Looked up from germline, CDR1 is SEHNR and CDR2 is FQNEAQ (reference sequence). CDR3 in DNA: TGTGCCAGCAGCTTAATTTCGGTCCAGCAGTACTTC. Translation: CASSLISVQQYF.

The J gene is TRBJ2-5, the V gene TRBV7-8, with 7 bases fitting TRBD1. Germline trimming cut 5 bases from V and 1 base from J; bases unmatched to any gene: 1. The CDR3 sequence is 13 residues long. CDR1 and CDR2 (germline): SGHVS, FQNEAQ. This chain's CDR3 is CASSRQGQETQYF. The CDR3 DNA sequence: TGTGCCAGCAGCCGACAGGGCCAAGAGACCCAGTACTTC.

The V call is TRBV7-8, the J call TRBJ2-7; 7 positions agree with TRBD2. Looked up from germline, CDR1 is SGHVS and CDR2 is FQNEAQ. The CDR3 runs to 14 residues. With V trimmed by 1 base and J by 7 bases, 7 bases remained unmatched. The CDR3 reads CASSLVRGKGEQYF. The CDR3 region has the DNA TGTGCCAGCAGCTTAGTGCGGGGGAAGGGGGAGCAGTACTTC.

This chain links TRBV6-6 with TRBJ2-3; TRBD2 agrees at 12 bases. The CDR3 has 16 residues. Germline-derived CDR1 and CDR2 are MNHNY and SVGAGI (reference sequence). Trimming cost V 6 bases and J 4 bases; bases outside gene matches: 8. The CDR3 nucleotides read TGTGCCAGCAGCTTCCGGGCTAGCGGGGGGGCAGATACGCAGTATTTT. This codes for CASSFRASGGADTQYF.

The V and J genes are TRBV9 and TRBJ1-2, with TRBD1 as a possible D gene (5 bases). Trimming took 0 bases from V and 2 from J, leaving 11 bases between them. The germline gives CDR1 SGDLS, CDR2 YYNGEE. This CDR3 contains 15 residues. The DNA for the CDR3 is TGTGCCAGCAGCGTAGACCTGGACATCAACTATGGCTACACCTTC. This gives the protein CASSVDLDINYGYTF.

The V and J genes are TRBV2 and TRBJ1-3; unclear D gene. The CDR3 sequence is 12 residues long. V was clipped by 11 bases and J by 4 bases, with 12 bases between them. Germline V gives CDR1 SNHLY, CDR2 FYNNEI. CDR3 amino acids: CAGRAVGNTIYF. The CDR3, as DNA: TGTGCCGGACGAGCCGTCGGAAACACCATATATTTT.

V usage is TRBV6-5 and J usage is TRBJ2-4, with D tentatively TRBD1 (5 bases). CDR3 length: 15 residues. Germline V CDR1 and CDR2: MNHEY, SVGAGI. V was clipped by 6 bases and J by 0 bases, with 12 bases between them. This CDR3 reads CASRTQGLAKNIQYF. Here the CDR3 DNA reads TGTGCCAGCAGGACTCAGGGTCTAGCCAAAAACATTCAGTACTTC.

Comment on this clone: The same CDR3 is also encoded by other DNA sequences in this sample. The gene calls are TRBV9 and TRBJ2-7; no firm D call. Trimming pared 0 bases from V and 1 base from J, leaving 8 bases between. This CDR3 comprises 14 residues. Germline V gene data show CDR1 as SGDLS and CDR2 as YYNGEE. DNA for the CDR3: TGTGCCAGCAGCGTAGACCCGGGTTCCTACGAGCAGTACTTC. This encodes CASSVDPGSYEQYF.

The CDR3: CASSEVKEQYF. As DNA, the CDR3 is TGTGCCAGCAGTGAAGTGAAGGAGCAGTACTTC. The chain carries TRBV2 and TRBJ2-7; the D is unclear. This CDR3 region has 11 residues. V was shortened by 1 base and J by 7 bases, with 5 bases between the two germline ends. The V gene's germline CDR1 is SNHLY and CDR2 FYNNEI.

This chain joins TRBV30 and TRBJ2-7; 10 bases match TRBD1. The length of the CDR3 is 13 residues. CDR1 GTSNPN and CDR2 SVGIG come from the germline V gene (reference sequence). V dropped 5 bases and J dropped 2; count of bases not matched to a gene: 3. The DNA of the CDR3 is TGTGCCTGGGGGACAGGGGATACCTACGAGCAGTACTTC. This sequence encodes CAWGTGDTYEQYF.

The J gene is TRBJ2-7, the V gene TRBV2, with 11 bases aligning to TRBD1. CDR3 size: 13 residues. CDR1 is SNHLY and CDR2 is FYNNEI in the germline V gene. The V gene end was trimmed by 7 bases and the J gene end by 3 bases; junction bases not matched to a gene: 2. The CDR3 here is CASTGTGGYEQYF. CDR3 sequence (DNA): TGTGCCAGCACCGGGACAGGGGGCTACGAGCAGTACTTC.

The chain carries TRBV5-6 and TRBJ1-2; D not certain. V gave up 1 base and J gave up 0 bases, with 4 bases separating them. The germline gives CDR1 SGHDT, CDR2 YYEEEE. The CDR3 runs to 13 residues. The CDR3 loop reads CASSLSPNYGYTF. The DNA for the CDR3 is TGTGCCAGCAGCTTGTCACCTAACTATGGCTACACCTTC.

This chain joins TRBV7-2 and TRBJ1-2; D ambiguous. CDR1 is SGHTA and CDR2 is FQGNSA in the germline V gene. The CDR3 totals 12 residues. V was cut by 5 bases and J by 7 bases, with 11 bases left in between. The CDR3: CASSNRGLGYTF. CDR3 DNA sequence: TGTGCCAGCAGCAACCGAGGACTTGGCTACACCTTC.

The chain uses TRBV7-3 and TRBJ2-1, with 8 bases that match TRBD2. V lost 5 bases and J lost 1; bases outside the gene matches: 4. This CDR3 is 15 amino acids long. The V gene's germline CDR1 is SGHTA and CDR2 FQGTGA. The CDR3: CASSESGGSYNEQFF. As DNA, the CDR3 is TGTGCCAGCAGCGAGAGCGGGGGATCCTACAATGAGCAGTTCTTC.

The CDR3 loop reads CASSWRRGTDGYTF. The CDR3 nucleotides are TGCGCCAGCAGCTGGAGAAGGGGTACCGATGGCTACACCTTC. The chain is built from TRBV5-1 and TRBJ1-2, with a possible D match to TRBD1 (5 bases). Per the germline V gene, CDR1 is SGHRS and CDR2 is YFSETQ. V lost 3 bases to trimming and J lost 6 bases, with 15 bases between them. CDR3 size: 14 residues.